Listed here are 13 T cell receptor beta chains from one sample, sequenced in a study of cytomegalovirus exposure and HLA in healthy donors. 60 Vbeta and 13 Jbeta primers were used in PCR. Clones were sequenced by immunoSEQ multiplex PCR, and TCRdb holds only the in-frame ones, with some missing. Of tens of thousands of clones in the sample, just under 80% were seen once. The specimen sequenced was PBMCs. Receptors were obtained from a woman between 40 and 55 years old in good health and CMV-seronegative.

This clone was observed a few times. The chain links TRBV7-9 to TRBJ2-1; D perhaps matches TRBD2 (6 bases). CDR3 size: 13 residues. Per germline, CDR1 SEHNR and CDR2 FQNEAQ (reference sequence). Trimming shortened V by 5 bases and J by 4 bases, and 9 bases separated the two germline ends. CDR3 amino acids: CASSPGTYNEQFF. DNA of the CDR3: TGTGCCAGCAGCCCCGGGACTTACAATGAGCAGTTCTTC.

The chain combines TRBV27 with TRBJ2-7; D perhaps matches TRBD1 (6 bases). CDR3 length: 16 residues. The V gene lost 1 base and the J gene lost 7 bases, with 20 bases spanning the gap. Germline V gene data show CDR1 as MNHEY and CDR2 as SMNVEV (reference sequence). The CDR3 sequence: CASSLFGRGAVGEQYF. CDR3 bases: TGTGCCAGCAGTTTATTTGGCAGGGGCGCGGTAGGGGAGCAGTACTTC.

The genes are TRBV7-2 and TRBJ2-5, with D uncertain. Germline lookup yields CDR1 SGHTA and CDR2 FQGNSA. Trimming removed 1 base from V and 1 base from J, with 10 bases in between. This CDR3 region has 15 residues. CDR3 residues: CASSLVANTQETQYF. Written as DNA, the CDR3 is TGTGCCAGCAGCTTAGTGGCAAACACCCAAGAGACCCAGTACTTC.

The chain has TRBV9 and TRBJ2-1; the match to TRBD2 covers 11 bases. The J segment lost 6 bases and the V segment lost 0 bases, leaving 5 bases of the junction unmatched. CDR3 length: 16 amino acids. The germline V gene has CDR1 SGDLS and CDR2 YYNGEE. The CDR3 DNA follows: TGTGCCAGCAGCGTAGAAAGACTAGCGGGGCCCAATGAGCAGTTCTTC. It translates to CASSVERLAGPNEQFF.

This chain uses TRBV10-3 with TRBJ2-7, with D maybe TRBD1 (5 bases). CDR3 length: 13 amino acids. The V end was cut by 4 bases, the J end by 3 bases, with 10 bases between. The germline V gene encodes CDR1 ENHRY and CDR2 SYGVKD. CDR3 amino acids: CAISGVGRYEQYF. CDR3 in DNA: TGTGCCATCAGTGGGGTGGGGCGCTACGAGCAGTACTTC.

DNA for the CDR3: TGTGCCAGCAGCCGGATGGGCGGCAGGGACACTGAAGCTTTCTTT. This codes for CASSRMGGRDTEAFF. The chain combines TRBV7-6 with TRBJ1-1; a possible D gene is TRBD1 (5 bases). V dropped 5 bases and J dropped 3 bases, with 16 bases sitting between them. The CDR3 sequence is 15 residues long. Germline CDR1 reads SGHVS; CDR2 reads FNYEAQ.

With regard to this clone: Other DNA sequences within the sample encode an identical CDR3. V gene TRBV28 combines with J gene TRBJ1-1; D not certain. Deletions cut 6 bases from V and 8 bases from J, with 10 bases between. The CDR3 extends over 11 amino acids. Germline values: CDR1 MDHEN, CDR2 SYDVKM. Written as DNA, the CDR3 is TGTGCCAGCAGGGAGGGCACCGAAGCTTTCTTT. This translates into CASREGTEAFF.

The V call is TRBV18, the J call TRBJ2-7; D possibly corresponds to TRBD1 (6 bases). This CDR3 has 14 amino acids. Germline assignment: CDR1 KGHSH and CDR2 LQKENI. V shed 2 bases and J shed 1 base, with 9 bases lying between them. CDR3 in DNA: TGTGCCAGCTCACCAAGGGGACAATCCTACGAGCAGTACTTC. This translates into CASSPRGQSYEQYF.

The CDR3 DNA is TGCAGCGTTGGGACAGGCGGTGAAAAACTGTTTTTT. This encodes CSVGTGGEKLFF. J is TRBJ1-4 and V is TRBV29-1; 7 nucleotides line up with TRBD1. V lost 4 bases and J lost 7; bases outside the gene matches: 3. Germline values: CDR1 SQVTM, CDR2 ANQGSEA. The CDR3 is made up of 12 amino acids.

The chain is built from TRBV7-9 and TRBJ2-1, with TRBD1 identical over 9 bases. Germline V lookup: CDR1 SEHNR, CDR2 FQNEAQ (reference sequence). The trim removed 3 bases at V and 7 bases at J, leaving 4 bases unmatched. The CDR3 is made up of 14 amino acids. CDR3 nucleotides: TGTGCCAGCAGCTTTTTGACAGGGGGTAATGAGCAGTTCTTC. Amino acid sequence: CASSFLTGGNEQFF.

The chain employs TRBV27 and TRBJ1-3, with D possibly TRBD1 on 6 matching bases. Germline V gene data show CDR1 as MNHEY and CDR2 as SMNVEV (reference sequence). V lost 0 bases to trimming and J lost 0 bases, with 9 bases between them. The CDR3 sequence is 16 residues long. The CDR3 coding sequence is TGTGCCAGCAGTTTATCGAGGGGGAACTCTGGAAACACCATATATTTT. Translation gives CASSLSRGNSGNTIYF.

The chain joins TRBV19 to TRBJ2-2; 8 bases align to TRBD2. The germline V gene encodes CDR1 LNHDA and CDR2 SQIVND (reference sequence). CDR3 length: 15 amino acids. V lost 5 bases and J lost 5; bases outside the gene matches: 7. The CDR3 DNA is TGTGCCAGTAGTGGGAGCGGGAGTCGGACCGGGGAGCTGTTTTTT. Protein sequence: CASSGSGSRTGELFF. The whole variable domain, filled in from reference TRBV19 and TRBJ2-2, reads DGGITQSPKYLFRKEGQNVTLSCEQNLNHDAMYWYRQDPGQGLRLIYYSQIVNDFQKGDIAEGYSVSREKKESFPLTVTSAQKNPTAFYLCASSGSGSRTGELFFGEGSRLTVL.

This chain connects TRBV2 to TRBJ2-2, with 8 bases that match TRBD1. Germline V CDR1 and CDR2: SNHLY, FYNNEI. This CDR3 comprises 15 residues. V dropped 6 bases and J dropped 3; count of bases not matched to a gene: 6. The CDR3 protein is CASSPTGGYTGELFF. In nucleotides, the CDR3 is TGTGCCAGCAGCCCAACAGGGGGTTACACCGGGGAGCTGTTTTTT.